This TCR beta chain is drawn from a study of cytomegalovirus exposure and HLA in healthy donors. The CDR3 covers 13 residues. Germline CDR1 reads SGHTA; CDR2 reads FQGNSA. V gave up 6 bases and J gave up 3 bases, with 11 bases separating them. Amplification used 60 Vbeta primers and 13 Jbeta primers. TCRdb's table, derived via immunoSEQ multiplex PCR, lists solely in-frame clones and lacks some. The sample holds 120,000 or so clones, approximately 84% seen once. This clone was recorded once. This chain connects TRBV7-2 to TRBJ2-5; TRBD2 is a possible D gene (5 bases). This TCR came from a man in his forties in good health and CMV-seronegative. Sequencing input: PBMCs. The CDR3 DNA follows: TGTGCCAGCAGTCGGGGATTCGAAGAGACCCAGTACTTC. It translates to CASSRGFEETQYF.